This is a list of T cell receptor beta chains from one sample in a study of regulatory T cells in long-lasting Graves disease. TCRdb ran MiXCR on the multiplex PCR reads and lists one entry per CDR3 protein. Found here are around 400,000 distinct CDR3 sequences, about 15% of them singletons; the top ten hold about 8.2%. These data were also filed under a second study, of T cells in Graves' hyperthyroidism and ophthalmopathy.

Sequences were derived from peripheral blood mononuclear cells (PBMCs), sampled at new diagnosis, from a patient treated with antithyroid drugs. Every receptor here comes from a woman aged 35 to 49 with Graves disease. Both conserved end residues are part of each CDR3. The D gene is left open where the match is weak. Clone size, where shown, is once, few, many, or a class for clones that have expanded.

size: many
J: TRBJ2-1
V: TRBV28
D: .
CDR3: CASSGSSPIPYNEQFF
DNA: TGTGCCAGCAGTGGTTCCAGTCCGATACCCTACAATGAGCAGTTCTTC

size: many
J: TRBJ1-1
V: TRBV28
D: TRBD1
CDR3: CASHSGQGVVSAEAFF
DNA: TGTGCCAGCCACTCGGGACAGGGGGTTGTCTCAGCTGAAGCTTTCTTT

size: .
J: TRBJ2-3
V: TRBV9
D: .
CDR3: CASSGGATDTQYF
DNA: TGTGCCAGCAGCGGCGGGGCCACAGATACGCAGTATTTT

size: many
J: TRBJ1-5
V: TRBV28
D: .
CDR3: CASSLPGADGNQPQHF
DNA: TGTGCCAGCAGTCTTCCCGGGGCTGATGGCAATCAGCCCCAGCATTTT

size: .
J: TRBJ1-5
V: TRBV7-8
D: TRBD1
CDR3: CASSRGRGQGASSQPQHF
DNA: TGTGCCAGCAGCCGTGGTCGGGGACAGGGGGCTTCTAGCCAGCCCCAGCATTTT

size: many
J: TRBJ2-7
V: TRBV19
D: .
CDR3: CASRVSMGSYEQYF
DNA: TGTGCCAGTAGGGTTTCCATGGGATCCTACGAGCAGTACTTC

size: .
J: TRBJ1-2
V: TRBV7-9
D: TRBD1
CDR3: CVSSKTGGNYGYTF
DNA: TGTGTCAGCAGCAAGACAGGGGGAAACTATGGCTACACCTTC

size: many
J: TRBJ2-1
V: TRBV12-3/TRBV12-4
D: .
CDR3: CASTPGAISGVEQFF
DNA: TGTGCCAGCACCCCCGGGGCCATTTCCGGCGTTGAGCAGTTCTTC

size: many
J: TRBJ2-7
V: TRBV10-3
D: .
CDR3: CAISETGGSYEQYF
DNA: TGTGCCATCAGTGAGACCGGTGGCTCCTACGAGCAGTACTTC

size: few
J: TRBJ2-1
V: TRBV6-2/TRBV6-3
D: .
CDR3: CASSYVKGGHNEQFF
DNA: TGTGCCAGCAGTTACGTGAAGGGTGGGCACAATGAGCAGTTCTTC

size: many
J: TRBJ2-2
V: TRBV30
D: .
CDR3: CAWSRGAGTGELFF
DNA: TGTGCCTGGAGTCGGGGGGCCGGGACCGGGGAGCTGTTTTTT

size: .
J: TRBJ2-1
V: TRBV14
D: TRBD2
CDR3: CASSQLGLAGVRDGGEQFF
DNA: TGTGCCAGCAGCCAATTAGGACTAGCGGGAGTGAGGGACGGCGGTGAGCAGTTCTTC

size: many
J: TRBJ2-3
V: TRBV27
D: .
CDR3: CASSPLGGISTDTQYF
DNA: TGTGCCAGCAGCCCTCTGGGGGGTATCAGCACAGATACGCAGTATTTT

size: many
J: TRBJ1-5
V: TRBV5-8
D: .
CDR3: CASSSGRNQPQHF
DNA: TGTGCCAGCAGCTCGGGACGGAATCAGCCCCAGCATTTT

size: .
J: TRBJ2-1
V: TRBV27
D: TRBD1
CDR3: CASSWDRLGNEQFF
DNA: TGTGCCAGCAGTTGGGACAGGTTAGGCAATGAGCAGTTCTTC

size: .
J: TRBJ1-1
V: TRBV27
D: .
CDR3: CASSSRGGYTEAFF
DNA: TGTGCCAGCAGTTCCCGAGGGGGTTACACTGAAGCTTTCTTT

size: many
J: TRBJ1-1
V: TRBV5-6
D: TRBD1
CDR3: CASSYGQGARAEAFF
DNA: TGTGCCAGCAGCTACGGACAGGGGGCGCGGGCTGAAGCTTTCTTT

size: few
J: TRBJ2-3
V: TRBV6-2/TRBV6-3
D: TRBD2
CDR3: CASRTVAGGPGTQYF
DNA: TGTGCCAGCAGGACGGTAGCGGGAGGGCCGGGTACGCAGTATTTT

size: many
J: TRBJ2-7
V: TRBV29-1
D: .
CDR3: CSVEFKYEQYF
DNA: TGCAGCGTTGAATTTAAGTACGAGCAGTACTTC

size: many
J: TRBJ1-1
V: TRBV20-1
D: TRBD1
CDR3: CSANRGRGTEAFF
DNA: TGCAGTGCGAACAGGGGAAGGGGAACTGAAGCTTTCTTT

size: many
J: TRBJ2-3
V: TRBV6-1
D: .
CDR3: CASTSDSRTQYF
DNA: TGTGCCAGCACCTCGGACTCTCGGACGCAGTATTTT

size: many
J: TRBJ2-2
V: TRBV28
D: .
CDR3: CASVLSRQAHGGELFF
DNA: TGTGCCAGCGTACTCTCCAGACAGGCCCACGGCGGGGAGCTGTTTTTT

size: many
J: TRBJ2-3
V: TRBV27
D: .
CDR3: CASSSIVADTQYF
DNA: TGTGCCAGCAGTTCCATAGTTGCAGATACGCAGTATTTT

size: many
J: TRBJ1-1
V: TRBV19
D: TRBD1
CDR3: CASNTRDRNTEAFF
DNA: TGTGCCAGTAACACGAGGGACAGGAACACTGAAGCTTTCTTT

size: .
J: TRBJ2-7
V: TRBV28
D: .
CDR3: CASSSRITHF
DNA: TGTGCCAGCAGTTCTAGGATTACTCACTTC

size: many
J: TRBJ2-7
V: TRBV3-1
D: TRBD2
CDR3: CASSQTLTSGRPRSYEQYF
DNA: TGTGCCAGCAGCCAGACCCTGACTAGCGGGAGGCCCCGCTCCTACGAGCAGTACTTC

size: many
J: TRBJ2-2
V: TRBV10-2
D: .
CDR3: CASRPRTEDTGELFF
DNA: TGCGCCAGCAGGCCCAGGACGGAAGACACCGGGGAGCTGTTTTTT

size: many
J: TRBJ2-5
V: TRBV9
D: TRBD2
CDR3: CASSVRGLAGGSGETQYF
DNA: TGTGCCAGCAGCGTACGGGGACTAGCGGGAGGATCCGGGGAGACCCAGTACTTC

size: many
J: TRBJ2-3
V: TRBV2
D: TRBD1
CDR3: CASSELVRGTDTQYF
DNA: TGTGCCAGCAGTGAATTGGTCAGGGGGACAGATACGCAGTATTTT

size: many
J: TRBJ1-2
V: TRBV11-2
D: .
CDR3: CASSPGPGGYTF
DNA: TGTGCCAGCAGCCCGGGTCCGGGCGGCTACACCTTC